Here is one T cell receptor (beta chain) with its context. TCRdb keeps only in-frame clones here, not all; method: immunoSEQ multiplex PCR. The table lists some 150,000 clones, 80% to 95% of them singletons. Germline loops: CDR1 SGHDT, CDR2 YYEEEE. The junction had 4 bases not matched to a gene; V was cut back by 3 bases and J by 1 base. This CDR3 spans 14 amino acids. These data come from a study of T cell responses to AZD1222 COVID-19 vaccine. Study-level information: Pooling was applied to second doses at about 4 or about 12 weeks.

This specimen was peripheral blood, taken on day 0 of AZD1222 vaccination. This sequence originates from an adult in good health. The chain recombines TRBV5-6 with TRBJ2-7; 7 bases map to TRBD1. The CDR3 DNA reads TGTGCCAGCAGCTACGGGACAGTATCCTACGAGCAGTACTTC. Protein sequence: CASSYGTVSYEQYF.